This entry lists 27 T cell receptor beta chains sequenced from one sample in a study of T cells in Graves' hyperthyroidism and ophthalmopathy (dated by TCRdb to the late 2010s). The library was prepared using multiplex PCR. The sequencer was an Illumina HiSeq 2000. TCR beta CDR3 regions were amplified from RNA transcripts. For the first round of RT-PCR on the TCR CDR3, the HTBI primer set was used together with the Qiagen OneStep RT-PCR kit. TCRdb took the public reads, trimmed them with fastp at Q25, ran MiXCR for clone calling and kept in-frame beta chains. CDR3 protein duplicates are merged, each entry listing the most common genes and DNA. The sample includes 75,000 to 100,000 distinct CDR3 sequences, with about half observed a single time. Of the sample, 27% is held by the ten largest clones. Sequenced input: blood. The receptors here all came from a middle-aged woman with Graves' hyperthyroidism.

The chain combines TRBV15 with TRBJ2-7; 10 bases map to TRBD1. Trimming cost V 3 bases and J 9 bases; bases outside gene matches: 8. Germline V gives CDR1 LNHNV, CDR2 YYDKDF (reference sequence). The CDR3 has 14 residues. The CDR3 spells CATSRDRGAHGQYF. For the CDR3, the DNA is TGTGCCACCAGCAGGGACAGGGGGGCCCACGGGCAGTACTTC.

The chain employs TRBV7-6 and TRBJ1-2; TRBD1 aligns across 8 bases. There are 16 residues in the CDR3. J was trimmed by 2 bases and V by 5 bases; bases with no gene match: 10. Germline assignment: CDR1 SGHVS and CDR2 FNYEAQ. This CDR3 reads CASSLTGTGTNYGYTF. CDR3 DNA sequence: TGTGCCAGCAGCCTGACCGGGACAGGTACCAACTATGGCTACACCTTC.

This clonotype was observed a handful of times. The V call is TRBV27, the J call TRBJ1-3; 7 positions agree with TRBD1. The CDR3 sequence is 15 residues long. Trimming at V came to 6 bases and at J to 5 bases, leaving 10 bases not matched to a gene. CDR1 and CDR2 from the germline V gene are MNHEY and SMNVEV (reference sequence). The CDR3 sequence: CASSPSQGVRNTIYF. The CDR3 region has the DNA TGTGCCAGCAGCCCCAGTCAGGGGGTAAGAAACACCATATATTTT.

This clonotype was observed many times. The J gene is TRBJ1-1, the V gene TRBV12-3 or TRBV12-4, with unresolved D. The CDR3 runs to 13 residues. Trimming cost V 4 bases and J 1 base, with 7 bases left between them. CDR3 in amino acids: CASSSGENTEAFF. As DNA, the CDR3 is TGTGCCAGCAGTTCCGGGGAGAACACTGAAGCTTTCTTT.

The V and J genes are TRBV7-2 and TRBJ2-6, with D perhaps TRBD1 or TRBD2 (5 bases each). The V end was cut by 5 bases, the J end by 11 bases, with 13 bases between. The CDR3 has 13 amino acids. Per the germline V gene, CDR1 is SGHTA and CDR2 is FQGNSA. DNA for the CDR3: TGTGCCAGCAGCCGTCCTGGGGGTTACGTCCTGACTTTC. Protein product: CASSRPGGYVLTF.

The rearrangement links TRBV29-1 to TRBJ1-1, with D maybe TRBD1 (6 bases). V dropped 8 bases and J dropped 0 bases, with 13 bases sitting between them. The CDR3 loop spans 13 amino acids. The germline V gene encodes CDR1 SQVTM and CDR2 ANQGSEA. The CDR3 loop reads CSSGTFMNTEAFF. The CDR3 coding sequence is TGCAGCTCCGGGACATTCATGAACACTGAAGCTTTCTTT.

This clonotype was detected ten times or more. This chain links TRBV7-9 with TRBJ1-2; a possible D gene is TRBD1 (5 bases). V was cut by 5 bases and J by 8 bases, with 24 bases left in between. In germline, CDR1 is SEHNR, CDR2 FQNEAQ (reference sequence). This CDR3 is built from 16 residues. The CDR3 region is CASSDRLGDPDGGYTF. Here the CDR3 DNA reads TGTGCCAGCAGCGACCGCTTGGGGGACCCCGACGGCGGCTACACCTTC.

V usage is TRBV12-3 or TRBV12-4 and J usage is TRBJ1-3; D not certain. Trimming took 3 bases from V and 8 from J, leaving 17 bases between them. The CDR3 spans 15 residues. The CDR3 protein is CASSFTANYGYTIYF. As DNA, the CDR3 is TGTGCCAGCAGTTTCACGGCGAACTATGGCTACACCATATATTTT.

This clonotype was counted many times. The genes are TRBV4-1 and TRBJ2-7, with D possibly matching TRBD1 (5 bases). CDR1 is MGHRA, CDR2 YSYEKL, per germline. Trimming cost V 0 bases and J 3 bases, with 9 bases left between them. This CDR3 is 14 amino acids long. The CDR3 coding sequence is TGCGCCAGCAGCCAAGATCAGGGTAGCTACGAGCAGTACTTC. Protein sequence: CASSQDQGSYEQYF.

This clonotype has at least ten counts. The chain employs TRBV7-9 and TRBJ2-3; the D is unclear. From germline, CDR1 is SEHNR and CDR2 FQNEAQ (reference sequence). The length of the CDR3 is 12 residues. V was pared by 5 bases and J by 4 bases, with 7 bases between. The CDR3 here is CASSPLPDTQYF. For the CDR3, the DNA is TGTGCCAGCAGCCCCCTACCAGATACGCAGTATTTT. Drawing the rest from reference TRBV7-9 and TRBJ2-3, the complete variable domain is DTGVSQNPRHKITKRGQNVTFRCDPISEHNRLYWYRQTLGQGPEFLTYFQNEAQLEKSRLLSDRFSAERPKGSFSTLEIQRTEQGDSAMYLCASSPLPDTQYFGPGTRLTVL.

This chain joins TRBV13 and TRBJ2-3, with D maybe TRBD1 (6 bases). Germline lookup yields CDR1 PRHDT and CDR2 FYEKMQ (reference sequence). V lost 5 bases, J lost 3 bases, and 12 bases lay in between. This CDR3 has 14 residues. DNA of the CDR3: TGTGCCAGCAGCGTCCGTCAGGGGACAGATACGCAGTATTTT. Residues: CASSVRQGTDTQYF.

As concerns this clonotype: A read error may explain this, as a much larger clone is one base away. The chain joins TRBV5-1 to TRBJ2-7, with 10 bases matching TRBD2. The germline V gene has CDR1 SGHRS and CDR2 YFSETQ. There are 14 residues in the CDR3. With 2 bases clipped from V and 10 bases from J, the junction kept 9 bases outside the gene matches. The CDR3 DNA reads TGCGCCAGCAGCTTCGGGCTAGCGGGAGCCGACCAGTACTTC. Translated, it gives CASSFGLAGADQYF.

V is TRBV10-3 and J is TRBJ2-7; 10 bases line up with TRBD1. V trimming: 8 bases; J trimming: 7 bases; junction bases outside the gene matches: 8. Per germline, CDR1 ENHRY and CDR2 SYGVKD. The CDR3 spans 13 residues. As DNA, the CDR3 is TGTGCCATCTGGGACAGGGGAATGTGGGAGCAGTACTTC. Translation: CAIWDRGMWEQYF.

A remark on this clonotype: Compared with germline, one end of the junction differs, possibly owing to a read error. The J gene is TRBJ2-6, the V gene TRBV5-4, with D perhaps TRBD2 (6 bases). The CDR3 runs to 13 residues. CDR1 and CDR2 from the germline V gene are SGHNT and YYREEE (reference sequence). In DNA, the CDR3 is TGTGCCAGCAGCATACGCGGCGGGAACACTGAAGCTTTC. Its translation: CASSIRGGNTEAF. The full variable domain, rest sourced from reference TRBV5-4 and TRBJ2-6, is ETGVTQSPTHLIKTRGQQVTLRCSSQSGHNTVSWYQQALGQGPQFIFQYYREEENGRGNFPPRFSGLQFPNYSSELNVNALELDDSALYLCASSIRGGNTEAFGAGSRLTVL.

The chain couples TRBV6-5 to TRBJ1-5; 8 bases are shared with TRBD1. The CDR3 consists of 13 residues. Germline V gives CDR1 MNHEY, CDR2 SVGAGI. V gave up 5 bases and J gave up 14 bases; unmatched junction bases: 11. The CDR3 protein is CASSTGQGGYEHF. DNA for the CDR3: TGTGCCAGCAGTACCGGACAGGGAGGGTACGAGCATTTT.

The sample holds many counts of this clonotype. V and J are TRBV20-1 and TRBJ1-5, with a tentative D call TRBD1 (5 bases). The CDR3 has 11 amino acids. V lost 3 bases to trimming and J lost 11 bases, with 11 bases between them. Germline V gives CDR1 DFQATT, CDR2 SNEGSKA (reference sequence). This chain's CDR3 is CSASREETQHF. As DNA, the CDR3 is TGCAGTGCTAGCAGGGAAGAGACCCAGCATTTT.

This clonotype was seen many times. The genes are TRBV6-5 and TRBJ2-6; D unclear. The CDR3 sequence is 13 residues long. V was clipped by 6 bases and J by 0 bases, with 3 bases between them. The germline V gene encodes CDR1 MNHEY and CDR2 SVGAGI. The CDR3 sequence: CASRNSGANVLTF. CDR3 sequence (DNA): TGTGCCAGCAGGAACTCTGGGGCCAACGTCCTGACTTTC.

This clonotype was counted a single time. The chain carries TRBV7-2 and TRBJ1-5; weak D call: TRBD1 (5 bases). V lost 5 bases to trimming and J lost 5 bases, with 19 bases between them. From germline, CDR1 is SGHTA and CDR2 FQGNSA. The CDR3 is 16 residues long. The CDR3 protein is CASSPTDGGGDQPQHF. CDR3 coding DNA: TGTGCCAGCAGCCCTACGGACGGGGGAGGCGATCAGCCCCAGCATTTT.

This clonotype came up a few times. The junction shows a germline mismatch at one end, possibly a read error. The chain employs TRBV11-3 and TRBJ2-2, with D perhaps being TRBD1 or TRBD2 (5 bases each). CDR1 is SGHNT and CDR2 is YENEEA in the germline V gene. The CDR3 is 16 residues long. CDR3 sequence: CASSLAGQGNTGELSW. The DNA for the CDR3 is TGTGCCAGCAGCTTAGCTGGGCAGGGCAACACCGGGGAGCTGTCTTGG.

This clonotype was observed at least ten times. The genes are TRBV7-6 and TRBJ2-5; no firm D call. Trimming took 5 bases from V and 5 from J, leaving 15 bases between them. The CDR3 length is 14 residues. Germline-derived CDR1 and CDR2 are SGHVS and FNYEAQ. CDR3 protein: CASSISNLAETQYF. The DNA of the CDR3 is TGTGCCAGCAGCATAAGCAACCTGGCGGAGACCCAGTACTTC.

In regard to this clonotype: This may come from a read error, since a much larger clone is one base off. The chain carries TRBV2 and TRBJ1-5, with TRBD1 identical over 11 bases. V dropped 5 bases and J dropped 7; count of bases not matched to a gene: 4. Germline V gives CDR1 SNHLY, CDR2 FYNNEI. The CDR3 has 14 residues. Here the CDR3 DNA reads TGTGCCAGCAGTAAGGGACAGGGGGGACAGCCCCAGCATTTT. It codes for CASSKGQGGQPQHF. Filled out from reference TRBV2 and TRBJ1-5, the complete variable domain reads EPEVTQTPSHQVTQMGQEVILRCVPISNHLYFYWYRQILGQKVEFLVSFYNNEISEKSEIFDDQFSVERPDGSNFTLKIRSTKLEDSAMYFCASSKGQGGQPQHFGDGTRLSIL.

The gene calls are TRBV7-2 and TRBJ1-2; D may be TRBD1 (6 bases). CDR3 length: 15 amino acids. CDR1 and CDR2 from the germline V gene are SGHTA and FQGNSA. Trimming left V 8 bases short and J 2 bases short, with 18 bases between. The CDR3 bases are TGTGCCAGCTCTTTTGGGTCCGGACAGAACTATGGCTACACCTTC. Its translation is CASSFGSGQNYGYTF.

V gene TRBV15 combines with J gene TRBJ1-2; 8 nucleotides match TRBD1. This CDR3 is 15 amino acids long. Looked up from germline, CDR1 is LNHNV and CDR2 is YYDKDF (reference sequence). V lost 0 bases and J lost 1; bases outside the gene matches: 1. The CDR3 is CATSRETGDNYGYTF. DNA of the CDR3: TGTGCCACCAGCAGAGAGACAGGGGATAACTATGGCTACACCTTC.

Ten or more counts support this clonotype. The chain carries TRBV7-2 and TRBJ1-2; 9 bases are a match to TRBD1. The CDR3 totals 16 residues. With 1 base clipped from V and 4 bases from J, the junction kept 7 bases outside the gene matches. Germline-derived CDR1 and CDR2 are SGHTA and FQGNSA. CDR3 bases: TGTGCCAGCAGCTTAGGCACGGGGACAGGGATCTATGGCTACACCTTC. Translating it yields CASSLGTGTGIYGYTF. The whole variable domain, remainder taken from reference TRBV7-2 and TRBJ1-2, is GAGVSQSPSNKVTEKGKDVELRCDPISGHTALYWYRQSLGQGLEFLIYFQGNSAPDKSGLPSDRFSAERTGGSVSTLTIQRTQQEDSAVYLCASSLGTGTGIYGYTFGSGTRLTVV.

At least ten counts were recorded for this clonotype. The CDR3 bases are TGTGCCAGCAGCCAGTATGGAGGGGGCGAGACCCAGTACTTC. It is translated as CASSQYGGGETQYF. The chain joins TRBV7-2 to TRBJ2-5, with a tentative D call TRBD1 (7 bases). Per germline, CDR1 SGHTA and CDR2 FQGNSA. V was trimmed by 5 bases and J by 5 bases, leaving 15 bases between them. The CDR3 spans 14 residues.

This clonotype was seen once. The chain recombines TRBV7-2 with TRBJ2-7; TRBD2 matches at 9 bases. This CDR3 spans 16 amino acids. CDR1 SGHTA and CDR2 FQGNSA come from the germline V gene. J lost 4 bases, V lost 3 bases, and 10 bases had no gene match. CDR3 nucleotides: TGTGCCAGCAGCTTTATCGCGGGAGGGCCCCGGTACGAGCAGTACTTC. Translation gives CASSFIAGGPRYEQYF. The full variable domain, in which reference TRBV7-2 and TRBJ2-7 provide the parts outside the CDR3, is GAGVSQSPSNKVTEKGKDVELRCDPISGHTALYWYRQSLGQGLEFLIYFQGNSAPDKSGLPSDRFSAERTGGSVSTLTIQRTQQEDSAVYLCASSFIAGGPRYEQYFGPGTRLTVT.

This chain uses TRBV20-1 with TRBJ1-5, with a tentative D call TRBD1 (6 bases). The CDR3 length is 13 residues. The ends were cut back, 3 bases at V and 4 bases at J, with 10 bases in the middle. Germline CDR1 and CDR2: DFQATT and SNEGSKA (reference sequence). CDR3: CSASQGQNQPQHF. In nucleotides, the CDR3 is TGCAGTGCTAGTCAGGGACAAAATCAGCCCCAGCATTTT.